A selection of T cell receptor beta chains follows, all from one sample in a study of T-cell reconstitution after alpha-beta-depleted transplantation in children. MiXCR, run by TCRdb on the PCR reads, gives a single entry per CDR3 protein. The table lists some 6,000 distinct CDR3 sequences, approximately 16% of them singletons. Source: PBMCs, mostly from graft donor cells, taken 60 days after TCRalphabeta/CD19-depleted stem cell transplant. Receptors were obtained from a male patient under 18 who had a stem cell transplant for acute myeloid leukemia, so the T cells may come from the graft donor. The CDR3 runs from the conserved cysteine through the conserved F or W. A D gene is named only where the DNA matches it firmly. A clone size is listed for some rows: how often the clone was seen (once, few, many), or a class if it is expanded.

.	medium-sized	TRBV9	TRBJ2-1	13	TGTGCCAGCAGCGTAGCTACGGGGAATGAGCAGTTCTTC	CASSVATGNEQFF
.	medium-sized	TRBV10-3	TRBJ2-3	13	TGTGCCATCAGTGGGACCACGTGGGATACGCAGTATTTT	CAISGTTWDTQYF
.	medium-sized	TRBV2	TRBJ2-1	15	TGTGCCAGCAATTCACTGAAGCCCTCCTACAATGAGCAGTTCTTC	CASNSLKPSYNEQFF
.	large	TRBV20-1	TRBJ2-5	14	TGCAGTGCCGCGCCGCGTATCTCGAGAGAGACCCAGTACTTC	CSAAPRISRETQYF
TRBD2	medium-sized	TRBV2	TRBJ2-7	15	TGTGCCAGCAGACCCCAAGCGGGAGAGATCTACGAGCAGTACTTC	CASRPQAGEIYEQYF
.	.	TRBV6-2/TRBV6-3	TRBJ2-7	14	TGTGCCAGCAGAAGGGGACGGAGAAACTACGAGCAGTACTTC	CASRRGRRNYEQYF
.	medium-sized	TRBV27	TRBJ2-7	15	TGTGCCAGCAGTTCACAGGGACCGAGCTCCTACGAGCAGTACTTC	CASSSQGPSSYEQYF
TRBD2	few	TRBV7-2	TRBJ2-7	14	TGTGCCAGCAGCCCTAGCGGGGGATCCTACGAGCAGTACTTC	CASSPSGGSYEQYF
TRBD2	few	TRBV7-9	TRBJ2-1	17	TGTGCCAGCAGTCCTACTAGCGGGCCGCTGCCGCTCAATGAGCAGTTCTTC	CASSPTSGPLPLNEQFF
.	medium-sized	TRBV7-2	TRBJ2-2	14	TGTGCCAGCAGCCCAACACGGAACACCGGGGAGCTGTTTTTT	CASSPTRNTGELFF
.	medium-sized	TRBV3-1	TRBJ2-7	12	TGTGCCAGCAGCCAAAGGGCCTGGGAGCAGTACTTC	CASSQRAWEQYF
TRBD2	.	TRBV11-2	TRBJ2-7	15	TGTGCCAGCAGCCCAGCGGGACTAGCGTCCTACGAGCAGTACTTC	CASSPAGLASYEQYF
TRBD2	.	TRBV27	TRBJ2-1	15	TGTGCCAGCAGAGCCCCGGCTAGCGGGAACAATGAGCAGTTCTTC	CASRAPASGNNEQFF
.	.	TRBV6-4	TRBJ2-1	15	TGTGCCAGCAGTGACTCTTGGGGACATGGCTATGAGCAGTTCTTC	CASSDSWGHGYEQFF
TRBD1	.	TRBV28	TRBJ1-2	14	TGTGCCAGCAGGGTGGACAGGGGCGTAGGTGGCTACACCTTC	CASRVDRGVGGYTF
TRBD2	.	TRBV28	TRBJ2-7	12	TGTGCCAGCAGTTCTAGCGGGATGGAGCAGTACTTC	CASSSSGMEQYF
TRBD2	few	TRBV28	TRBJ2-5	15	TGTGCCAGCAGTCGGGGGGGACAAAACCAAGAGACCCAGTACTTC	CASSRGGQNQETQYF
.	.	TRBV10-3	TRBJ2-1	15	TGTGCCATCCAGCTTAGCGGACAGTTCGGCAATGAGCAGTTCTTC	CAIQLSGQFGNEQFF
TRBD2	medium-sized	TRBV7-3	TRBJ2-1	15	TGTGCCAGCAGCTTAGAGAGCGGGAGAACTAATGAGCAGTTCTTC	CASSLESGRTNEQFF
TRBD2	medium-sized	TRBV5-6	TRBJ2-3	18	TGTGCCAGCAGCCGAGGACTAGCGGGAGCATCTAGCACAGATACGCAGTATTTT	CASSRGLAGASSTDTQYF
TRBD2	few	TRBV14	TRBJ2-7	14	TGTGCCACCTGGAGAGCGGGAGGGCCAGTCGAGCAGTACTTC	CATWRAGGPVEQYF
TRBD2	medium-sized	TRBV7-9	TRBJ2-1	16	TGTGCCAGCAGCCCTCAGGGAGCGGGAGGTAGCAATGAGCAGTTCTTC	CASSPQGAGGSNEQFF
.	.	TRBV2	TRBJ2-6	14	TGTGCCAGCAGTGTTGACCCTGGGGCCAACGTCCTGACTTTC	CASSVDPGANVLTF
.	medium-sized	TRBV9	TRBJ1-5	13	TGTGCCAGCAGCGTAGGACACAATCAGCCCCAGCATTTT	CASSVGHNQPQHF
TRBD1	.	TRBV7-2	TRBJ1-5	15	TGTGCCAGCAGCTTTGGACAGGGTAGCAATCAGCCCCAGCATTTT	CASSFGQGSNQPQHF
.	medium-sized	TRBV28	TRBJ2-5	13	TGTGCCAGCAGTTTCGGCAACCAAGAGACCCAGTACTTC	CASSFGNQETQYF
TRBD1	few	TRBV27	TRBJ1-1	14	TGTGCCAGCAGTTCGCAGGGGGAAATGACTGAAGCTTTCTTT	CASSSQGEMTEAFF
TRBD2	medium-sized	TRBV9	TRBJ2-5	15	TGTGCCAGCAGCCCTAGCGGGAGGGCGGGGGAGACCCAGTACTTC	CASSPSGRAGETQYF
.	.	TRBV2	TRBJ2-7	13	TGTGCCAGCAGTGGGGGTCGGGGGTACGAGCAGTACTTC	CASSGGRGYEQYF
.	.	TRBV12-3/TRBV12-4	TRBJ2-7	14	TGTGCCAGCAGTACCCGGGACGGTCCCTACGAGCAGTACTTC	CASSTRDGPYEQYF
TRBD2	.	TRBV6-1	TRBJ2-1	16	TGTGCCAGCAGCTCCACTAGCGGGAACTCCTACAATGAGCAGTTCTTC	CASSSTSGNSYNEQFF
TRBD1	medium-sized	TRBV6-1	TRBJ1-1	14	TGTGCCAGCAGTACAAGACAGGGGGACACTGAAGCTTTCTTT	CASSTRQGDTEAFF
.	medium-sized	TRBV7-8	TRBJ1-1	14	TGTGCCAGCACCATCCAGACTTTGAACACTGAAGCTTTCTTT	CASTIQTLNTEAFF
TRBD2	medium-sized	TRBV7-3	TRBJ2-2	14	TGTGCCAGCAGCTTGGGACTAGCCACCGGGGAGCTGTTTTTT	CASSLGLATGELFF
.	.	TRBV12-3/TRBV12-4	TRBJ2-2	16	TGTGCCAGCAGTTTCCGACAGGTTACGAACACCGGGGAGCTGTTTTTT	CASSFRQVTNTGELFF
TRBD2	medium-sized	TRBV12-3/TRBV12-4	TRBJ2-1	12	TGTGCCAGCCGACGGACTAGCGGTACTCACTTCTTC	CASRRTSGTHFF
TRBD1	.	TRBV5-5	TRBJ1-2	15	TGTGCCAGCAGCCCTAGCGGGACAGGGGGCTATGGCTACACCTTC	CASSPSGTGGYGYTF
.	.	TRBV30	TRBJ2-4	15	TGTGCCTGGAGGGACCGAGTTCTAGCCAAAAACATTCAGTACTTC	CAWRDRVLAKNIQYF
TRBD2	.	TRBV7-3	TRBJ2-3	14	TGTGCCAGCAGCCGGACTAGCGGGGACCATACGCAGTATTTT	CASSRTSGDHTQYF
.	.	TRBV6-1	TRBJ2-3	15	TGTGCCAGCAGTCGACAGGGACTTAACACAGATACGCAGTATTTT	CASSRQGLNTDTQYF
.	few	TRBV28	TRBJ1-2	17	TGTGCCAGCAGTCTTAAGGGCGGCAGTCAAGTTTCCTATGGCTACACCTTC	CASSLKGGSQVSYGYTF
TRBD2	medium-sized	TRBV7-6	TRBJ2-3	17	TGTGCCAGCAGCTTAGGCGGCGGACTAGCGTTCACAGATACGCAGTATTTT	CASSLGGGLAFTDTQYF
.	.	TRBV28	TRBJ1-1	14	TGTGCCAGCGGCGGGGGGGCCCTACCCATAGAAGCTTTCTTT	CASGGGALPIEAFF
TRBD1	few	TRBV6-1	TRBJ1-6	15	TGTGCCAGCAGTGAAGGGACAGGGTATAATTCACCCCTCCACTTT	CASSEGTGYNSPLHF
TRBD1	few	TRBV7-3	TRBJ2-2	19	TGTGCCAGCAGCTTAAAGGGTACAGGGGTTCGAAGCGACACCGGGGAGCTGTTTTTT	CASSLKGTGVRSDTGELFF